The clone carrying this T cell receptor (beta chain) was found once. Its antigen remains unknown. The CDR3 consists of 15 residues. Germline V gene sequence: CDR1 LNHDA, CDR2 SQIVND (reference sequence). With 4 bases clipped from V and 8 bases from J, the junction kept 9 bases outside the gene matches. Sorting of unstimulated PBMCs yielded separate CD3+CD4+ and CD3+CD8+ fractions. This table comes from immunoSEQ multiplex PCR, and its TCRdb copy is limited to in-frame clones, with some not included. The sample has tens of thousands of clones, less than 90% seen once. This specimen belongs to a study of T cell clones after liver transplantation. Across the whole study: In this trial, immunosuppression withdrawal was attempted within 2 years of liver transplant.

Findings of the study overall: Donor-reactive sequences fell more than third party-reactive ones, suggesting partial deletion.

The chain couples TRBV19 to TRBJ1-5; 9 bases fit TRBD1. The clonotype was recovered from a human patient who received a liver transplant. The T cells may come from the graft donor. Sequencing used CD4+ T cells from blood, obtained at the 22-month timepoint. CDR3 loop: CASSTAGTGSEPQHF. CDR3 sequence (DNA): TGTGCCAGTAGTACAGCCGGGACAGGGTCGGAGCCCCAGCATTTT.